A selection of T cell receptor beta chains follows, all from one sample in a study of T cell responses to AZD1222 COVID-19 vaccine. The table came from immunoSEQ multiplex PCR; TCRdb's copy has only in-frame clones and leaves some out. Of roughly 100,000 clones in the sample, approximately 90% are singletons; the top ten hold around 8.4%. Sequences were derived from peripheral blood, sampled on day 0 of AZD1222 vaccination. The source is an adult in good health. CDR3s leave out the opening cysteine and the closing phenylalanine or tryptophan. The order of the fields is clone size, V gene, CDR3 length, D gene, J gene, CDR3 protein. D genes are given only for firm matches. Clone size is stated in some rows and not others, as once, few, many or a class when expanded.

abundance: .
v_gene: TRBV10-3
len: 10
d_gene: .
j_gene: TRBJ2-5
CDR3aa: AISEGAETQY

abundance: .
v_gene: TRBV28
len: 15
d_gene: TRBD1
j_gene: TRBJ1-1
CDR3aa: ASSSVGTGDKNTEAF

abundance: .
v_gene: TRBV18
len: 12
d_gene: TRBD1
j_gene: TRBJ1-2
CDR3aa: ASSEQGFDYGYT

abundance: once
v_gene: TRBV18
len: 13
d_gene: TRBD1
j_gene: TRBJ2-7
CDR3aa: ASSPLDRGGDEQY

abundance: .
v_gene: TRBV5-1
len: 14
d_gene: .
j_gene: TRBJ2-5
CDR3aa: ASSLDLTQQQETQY

abundance: .
v_gene: TRBV19
len: 13
d_gene: .
j_gene: TRBJ1-4
CDR3aa: ASSIQGGTNEKLF

abundance: .
v_gene: TRBV28
len: 12
d_gene: TRBD1
j_gene: TRBJ2-7
CDR3aa: ASRGTGEGAEQY

abundance: .
v_gene: TRBV7-8
len: 14
d_gene: TRBD1
j_gene: TRBJ2-7
CDR3aa: ATGQGSLAEAYEQY

abundance: .
v_gene: TRBV5-6
len: 14
d_gene: .
j_gene: TRBJ2-3
CDR3aa: ASRRWSSRSTDTQY

abundance: .
v_gene: TRBV5-1
len: 12
d_gene: .
j_gene: TRBJ2-7
CDR3aa: ASSLGQLSYEQY

abundance: .
v_gene: TRBV2
len: 10
d_gene: TRBD1
j_gene: TRBJ2-5
CDR3aa: ASSRGHETQY

abundance: few
v_gene: TRBV6-2/TRBV6-3
len: 11
d_gene: .
j_gene: TRBJ1-5
CDR3aa: ASSTTVNQPQH

abundance: .
v_gene: TRBV27
len: 13
d_gene: TRBD1
j_gene: TRBJ2-1
CDR3aa: ASSLRTGAYNEQF

abundance: .
v_gene: TRBV15
len: 12
d_gene: .
j_gene: TRBJ2-7
CDR3aa: ATSREQGLGEQY

abundance: .
v_gene: TRBV19
len: 13
d_gene: .
j_gene: TRBJ2-3
CDR3aa: ASSSGVRGTDTQY